The clone carrying this T cell receptor beta chain was seen a handful of times. The antigen is unknown. This entry comes from a study of T cells in pancreatic ductal adenocarcinoma. Broader study findings: Enrichment of CD45RO+ effector over naive T cells in tumors may bias clonality. Compared with tumor, blood showed more total productive templates and 7 to 9.5-fold more clonotypes. Mean clonality was approximately 0.11 in tumors and roughly 0.066 in blood, not significantly different.

Sequenced by immunoSEQ multiplex PCR; TCRdb stores in-frame clones only, minus some. The sample includes roughly 11,000 clones, roughly 89% of them seen just once. J lost 1 base, V lost 7 bases, and 4 bases had no gene match. Germline CDR1 ENHRY, CDR2 SYGVKD. The CDR3 runs to 14 residues. No neoadjuvant therapy was given to the selected pancreatic ductal adenocarcinoma patients before their surgery. The source material was PBMCs. The clonotype originates from a human donor with pancreatic ductal adenocarcinoma. The chain carries TRBV10-3 and TRBJ1-1; TRBD1 matches 9 bases. The CDR3 DNA sequence: TGTGCCATCAATCGGGACAGGGAGAACACTGAAGCTTTCTTT. Translated: CAINRDRENTEAFF.